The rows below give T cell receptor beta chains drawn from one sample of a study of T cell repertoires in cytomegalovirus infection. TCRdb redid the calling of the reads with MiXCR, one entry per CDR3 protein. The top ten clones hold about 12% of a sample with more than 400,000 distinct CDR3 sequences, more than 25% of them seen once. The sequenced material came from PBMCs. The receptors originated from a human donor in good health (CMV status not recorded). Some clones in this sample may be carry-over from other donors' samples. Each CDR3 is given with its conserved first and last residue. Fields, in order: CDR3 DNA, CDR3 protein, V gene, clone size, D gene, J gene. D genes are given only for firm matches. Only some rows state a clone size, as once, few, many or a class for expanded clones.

cdr3_nt: TGTGCCAGCAGCTTAGCGCGGGACACTGAGCAGTACTTC; cdr3_aa: CASSLARDTEQYF; v_call: TRBV7-3; clone_size: -; d_call: -; j_call: TRBJ2-7
cdr3_nt: TGTGCCAGCAACACACAGGGTAATCAAGAGACCCAGTACTTC; cdr3_aa: CASNTQGNQETQYF; v_call: TRBV7-8; clone_size: few; d_call: -; j_call: TRBJ2-5
cdr3_nt: TGTGCCACCAGTGATCTGGCCCGGACAGGGTCCTACGAGCAGTACTTC; cdr3_aa: CATSDLARTGSYEQYF; v_call: TRBV24-1; clone_size: few; d_call: TRBD1; j_call: TRBJ2-7
cdr3_nt: TGCAGCGTTGAAGCGCCCCTACTTATCCAAGAGACCCAGTACTTC; cdr3_aa: CSVEAPLLIQETQYF; v_call: TRBV29-1; clone_size: -; d_call: -; j_call: TRBJ2-5
cdr3_nt: TGTGCCAGCAGCTTGACAGGGGAGGGGGGTGAGCAGTTCTTC; cdr3_aa: CASSLTGEGGEQFF; v_call: TRBV11-3; clone_size: -; d_call: -; j_call: TRBJ2-1
cdr3_nt: TGTGCCAGCAGTTTTTGGGGTTATGGCACTGAAGCTTTCTTT; cdr3_aa: CASSFWGYGTEAFF; v_call: TRBV12-3/TRBV12-4; clone_size: -; d_call: -; j_call: TRBJ1-1
cdr3_nt: TGTGCCAGCAGCTTAGGGTCCACGTACGAGCAGTACTTC; cdr3_aa: CASSLGSTYEQYF; v_call: TRBV11-3; clone_size: many; d_call: -; j_call: TRBJ2-7
cdr3_nt: TGTGCCAGCAGCTTATACCTGTCGAATGAGCAGTTCTTC; cdr3_aa: CASSLYLSNEQFF; v_call: TRBV7-2; clone_size: many; d_call: -; j_call: TRBJ2-1
cdr3_nt: TGTGCCAGCAGCCGCCAAAGACTGTTTTTT; cdr3_aa: CASSRQRLFF; v_call: TRBV28; clone_size: -; d_call: -; j_call: TRBJ1-4
cdr3_nt: TGTGCCAGCAGCTCCGCCGAAATGAAGGGAGAAAAACTGTTTTTT; cdr3_aa: CASSSAEMKGEKLFF; v_call: TRBV7-9; clone_size: -; d_call: -; j_call: TRBJ1-4
cdr3_nt: TGCAGTGCAGGGACAGGGTCGCGGGAGACCCAGTACTTC; cdr3_aa: CSAGTGSRETQYF; v_call: TRBV20-1; clone_size: -; d_call: TRBD1; j_call: TRBJ2-5
cdr3_nt: TGTGCCAGCAGCCCAGGGAAGTCCTACGAGCAGTACTTC; cdr3_aa: CASSPGKSYEQYF; v_call: TRBV7-9; clone_size: few; d_call: -; j_call: TRBJ2-7
cdr3_nt: TGCGCCAGCAGCTTTCGACAGTCTAATGAAAAACTGTTTTTT; cdr3_aa: CASSFRQSNEKLFF; v_call: TRBV5-1; clone_size: -; d_call: -; j_call: TRBJ1-4
cdr3_nt: TGTGCCAGCAGCTTGCGGGGGAGGTACGAGCAGTACTTC; cdr3_aa: CASSLRGRYEQYF; v_call: TRBV5-8; clone_size: -; d_call: -; j_call: TRBJ2-7
cdr3_nt: TGTGCCAGCAGCTTTGGAGTGGGGACCCTCGGGCGAAAACTGTTTTTT; cdr3_aa: CASSFGVGTLGRKLFF; v_call: TRBV11-2; clone_size: many; d_call: -; j_call: TRBJ1-4
cdr3_nt: TGTGCCAGCAGGGCGGAAGTTTATAGCAATCAGCCCCAGCATTTT; cdr3_aa: CASRAEVYSNQPQHF; v_call: TRBV6-1; clone_size: few; d_call: -; j_call: TRBJ1-5
cdr3_nt: TGTGCCAGCAACCGGGGACTACGTTACACAGATACGCAGTATTTT; cdr3_aa: CASNRGLRYTDTQYF; v_call: TRBV6-6; clone_size: few; d_call: TRBD2; j_call: TRBJ2-3
cdr3_nt: TGTGCCAGTAGTCTACTAGCGGGAGGGTGGGGCACAGATACGCAGTATTTT; cdr3_aa: CASSLLAGGWGTDTQYF; v_call: TRBV19; clone_size: -; d_call: TRBD2; j_call: TRBJ2-3
cdr3_nt: TGCAGCGTTGAGAGTCTAACTAAAGAGACCCAGTACTTC; cdr3_aa: CSVESLTKETQYF; v_call: TRBV29-1; clone_size: -; d_call: -; j_call: TRBJ2-5
cdr3_nt: TGTGCCAGTAGTATAGCGCCGCCAGAGACCCAGTACTTC; cdr3_aa: CASSIAPPETQYF; v_call: TRBV19; clone_size: -; d_call: -; j_call: TRBJ2-5
cdr3_nt: TGTGCCAGCAGCTCCGGGCAGGGATGGGCTCAGCCCCAGCATTTT; cdr3_aa: CASSSGQGWAQPQHF; v_call: TRBV7-9; clone_size: many; d_call: -; j_call: TRBJ1-5
cdr3_nt: TGTGCCAGCAGCCCCCGGGGCTACAATGAGCAGTTCTTC; cdr3_aa: CASSPRGYNEQFF; v_call: TRBV7-2; clone_size: many; d_call: -; j_call: TRBJ2-1
cdr3_nt: TGTGCCAGCAGCTTAGGAGGGGGCCCTGGGGCCAACGTCCTGACTTTC; cdr3_aa: CASSLGGGPGANVLTF; v_call: TRBV7-2; clone_size: many; d_call: TRBD1; j_call: TRBJ2-6
cdr3_nt: TGTGCCAGTAGTATTGTAACGAGATCTAAAGAGACCCAGTACTTC; cdr3_aa: CASSIVTRSKETQYF; v_call: TRBV19; clone_size: -; d_call: -; j_call: TRBJ2-5
cdr3_nt: TGCAGTGCTAGAGCTGCGACATATGGCTACACCTTC; cdr3_aa: CSARAATYGYTF; v_call: TRBV20-1; clone_size: -; d_call: -; j_call: TRBJ1-2
cdr3_nt: TGTGCCAGCAGCCCTACCTCTACTAGCGACTCCTACAATGAGCAGTTCTTC; cdr3_aa: CASSPTSTSDSYNEQFF; v_call: TRBV5-4; clone_size: -; d_call: TRBD2; j_call: TRBJ2-1
cdr3_nt: TGTGCCAGTAGTCTAGCGGGATGGCTCAATGAGCAGTTCTTC; cdr3_aa: CASSLAGWLNEQFF; v_call: TRBV19; clone_size: -; d_call: TRBD2; j_call: TRBJ2-1
cdr3_nt: TGTGCCAGCAGTGAATTCGGTTGGGGCAGCAACGCTGAAGCTTTCTTT; cdr3_aa: CASSEFGWGSNAEAFF; v_call: TRBV25-1; clone_size: -; d_call: -; j_call: TRBJ1-1
cdr3_nt: TGCGCCAGCAGCTTGGTGGGTCATCCAGCAGAACCCTATGGCTACACCTTC; cdr3_aa: CASSLVGHPAEPYGYTF; v_call: TRBV5-1; clone_size: -; d_call: -; j_call: TRBJ1-2
cdr3_nt: TGTGCCAGCAGGACACCAGGGACAGGGGTCGGTATAGGGTATGGCTACACCTTC; cdr3_aa: CASRTPGTGVGIGYGYTF; v_call: TRBV7-2; clone_size: many; d_call: TRBD1; j_call: TRBJ1-2
cdr3_nt: TGTGCCAGCAGTTACTCGGGACAGGGGCCCACTTACGAGCAGTACTTC; cdr3_aa: CASSYSGQGPTYEQYF; v_call: TRBV6-2/TRBV6-3; clone_size: few; d_call: TRBD1; j_call: TRBJ2-7
cdr3_nt: TGTGCCAGCAACTTTAAAATTAGCGGCGGATCCGAGCAGTACTTC; cdr3_aa: CASNFKISGGSEQYF; v_call: TRBV7-2; clone_size: once; d_call: -; j_call: TRBJ2-7
cdr3_nt: TGTGCCAGCTCCCCAGCCCATAGGTTCTACGAGCAGTACTTC; cdr3_aa: CASSPAHRFYEQYF; v_call: TRBV28; clone_size: -; d_call: -; j_call: TRBJ2-7
cdr3_nt: TGTGCCAGTAGTATAGTTAGGGTGAACACTGAAGCTTTCTTT; cdr3_aa: CASSIVRVNTEAFF; v_call: TRBV19; clone_size: -; d_call: -; j_call: TRBJ1-1
cdr3_nt: TGTGCCAGCAGCTTAGTCGGGGGTCCCGGCAATCAGCCCCAGCATTTT; cdr3_aa: CASSLVGGPGNQPQHF; v_call: TRBV7-2; clone_size: -; d_call: -; j_call: TRBJ1-5